One and the same sample provided the 29 T cell receptor beta chains below, sequenced in a study of OX40 agonist ivuxolimab in advanced cancers. Sequencing used immunoSEQ multiplex PCR; TCRdb keeps in-frame clones, though not all of them. The data contain around 75,000 clones, around nine tenths of them singletons. Sequencing used CD4+ or CD8+ T cells sorted from blood, obtained in a trial of the OX40 agonist ivuxolimab. The receptors come from an adult with an advanced solid tumor such as melanoma, head and neck, liver or kidney cancer.

The genes are TRBV6-5 and TRBJ2-2; unclear D gene. Germline CDR1 reads MNHEY; CDR2 reads SVGAGI. The CDR3 runs to 14 residues. Trimming cost V 4 bases and J 0 bases, with 6 bases left between them. The CDR3 loop is CASSFVSNTGELFF. The CDR3 nucleotides read TGTGCCAGCAGTTTCGTCTCGAACACCGGGGAGCTGTTTTTT.

V usage is TRBV4-1 and J usage is TRBJ2-7, with 9 bases aligning to TRBD1. This CDR3 region has 16 residues. Trimming removed 4 bases from V and 3 bases from J; junction bases left unmatched: 10. Germline loops: CDR1 MGHRA, CDR2 YSYEKL. The CDR3 spells CASSRGQGKDFYEQYF. DNA of the CDR3: TGCGCCAGCAGCCGGGGACAGGGAAAGGACTTCTACGAGCAGTACTTC.

The chain couples TRBV6-1 to TRBJ1-2; D call uncertain. CDR1 is MNHNS and CDR2 is SASEGT in the germline V gene. V was pared by 1 base and J by 4 bases, with 10 bases between. The CDR3 has 14 residues. In DNA form, the CDR3 reads TGTGCCAGCAGTGAAGACGTCCGGAGCTATGGCTACACCTTC. This sequence encodes CASSEDVRSYGYTF.

The CDR3 loop reads CASSRWGTEAFF. The CDR3 nucleotides are TGTGCCAGCAGCAGATGGGGGACTGAAGCTTTCTTT. The chain links TRBV27 to TRBJ1-1; possibly TRBD1 for D (5 bases). V lost 6 bases to trimming and J lost 5 bases, with 10 bases between them. Germline CDR1 MNHEY, CDR2 SMNVEV (reference sequence). The CDR3 totals 12 residues.

The V call is TRBV5-6, the J call TRBJ1-4; D is unresolved. The CDR3 runs to 14 residues. From germline, CDR1 is SGHDT and CDR2 YYEEEE. V was shortened by 1 base and J by 7 bases, with 11 bases between the two germline ends. The CDR3: CASSLKPNGEKLFF. The CDR3 nucleotides read TGTGCCAGCAGCTTGAAACCCAACGGTGAAAAACTGTTTTTT.

This sequence joins TRBV2 and TRBJ2-6, with 7 positions matching TRBD1. CDR3 size: 24 residues. The trim removed 6 bases at V and 1 base at J, leaving 30 bases unmatched. CDR1 SNHLY and CDR2 FYNNEI come from the germline V gene. The CDR3: CASRLSRRGAAGHRGFSGANVLTF. The CDR3 region has the DNA TGTGCCAGCAGGCTCTCCCGACGAGGGGCGGCCGGGCACAGGGGATTTTCTGGGGCCAACGTCCTGACTTTC.

The chain combines TRBV5-6 with TRBJ2-3; D possibly corresponds to TRBD2 (5 bases). Between the trimmed V and J ends, which lost 1 base and 1 base, there was a span of 10 bases. In germline, CDR1 is SGHDT, CDR2 YYEEEE. The length of the CDR3 is 15 residues. The DNA for the CDR3 is TGTGCCAGCAGCTTGCGCCTGGGAGGCACAGATACGCAGTATTTT. Translation: CASSLRLGGTDTQYF. The full variable domain, in which reference TRBV5-6 and TRBJ2-3 provide the parts outside the CDR3, is DAGVTQSPTHLIKTRGQQVTLRCSPKSGHDTVSWYQQALGQGPQFIFQYYEEEERQRGNFPDRFSGHQFPNYSSELNVNALLLGDSALYLCASSLRLGGTDTQYFGPGTRLTVL.

This clone has just one count. J is TRBJ2-5 and V is TRBV15; possible D gene TRBD2, 6 bases. The V end was cut by 0 bases, the J end by 2 bases, with 10 bases between. CDR1 is LNHNV, CDR2 YYDKDF, per germline (reference sequence). The CDR3 runs 15 residues. CDR3 amino acids: CATSRDQGGQETQYF. In DNA form, the CDR3 reads TGTGCCACCAGCAGAGATCAAGGAGGGCAAGAGACCCAGTACTTC.

The chain uses TRBV28 and TRBJ1-1; no clear D. Deletions cut 6 bases from V and 9 bases from J, with 11 bases between. The CDR3 covers 11 residues. Germline V gene lookup returns CDR1 MDHEN and CDR2 SYDVKM. The DNA of the CDR3 is TGTGCCAGCAGGGAGACATTCAAAGCTTTCTTT. It yields the protein CASRETFKAFF.

The chain recombines TRBV5-4 with TRBJ2-5; D might be TRBD1 (6 bases). CDR1 is SGHNT and CDR2 is YYREEE in the germline V gene (reference sequence). Trimming cost V 1 base and J 2 bases, with 9 bases left between them. The CDR3 is made up of 14 amino acids. CDR3 in DNA: TGTGCCAGCAGCTTGAGTCAGGGGCAAGAGACCCAGTACTTC. Translated: CASSLSQGQETQYF.

The chain uses TRBV6-1 and TRBJ1-2, with a weak D call TRBD1 (6 bases). The germline V and J ends were trimmed by 6 bases and 6 bases, with 17 bases remaining between them. The germline CDR1 and CDR2 sequences are MNHNS and SASEGT. The CDR3 length is 14 residues. As DNA, the CDR3 is TGTGCCAGCAGGGAGAGGAACAGGGTCAATGGCTACACCTTC. It translates to CASRERNRVNGYTF.

This clone was found once. The chain is built from TRBV5-6 and TRBJ2-4, with TRBD1 as a possible D gene (7 bases). CDR3 length: 14 residues. Germline-derived CDR1 and CDR2 are SGHDT and YYEEEE. V was trimmed by 2 bases and J by 9 bases, leaving 15 bases between them. The CDR3 DNA reads TGTGCCAGCAGCTTCCTGGAGGGACAGAGCATTCAGTACTTC. Its translation is CASSFLEGQSIQYF.

The chain links TRBV30 to TRBJ1-1; the D is unclear. V shed 4 bases and J shed 3 bases, with 3 bases lying between them. This CDR3 is 10 amino acids long. Germline CDR1 reads GTSNPN; CDR2 reads SVGIG (reference sequence). This chain's CDR3 is CAWIHTEAFF. As DNA, the CDR3 is TGTGCCTGGATACACACTGAAGCTTTCTTT.

The rearrangement joins TRBV5-1 to TRBJ1-1; 9 bases fit TRBD1. CDR1 is SGHRS and CDR2 is YFSETQ in the germline V gene. V was pared by 0 bases and J by 3 bases, with 3 bases of the junction left unmatched. The CDR3 is made up of 15 amino acids. CDR3 coding DNA: TGCGCCAGCAGCTTGGAGGGACAGGGTTACACTGAAGCTTTCTTT. The encoded protein is CASSLEGQGYTEAFF.

V gene TRBV4-1 combines with J gene TRBJ2-5; tentatively, D is TRBD1 (5 bases). V was trimmed by 0 bases and J by 5 bases, leaving 7 bases between them. The CDR3 consists of 13 residues. CDR1 and CDR2 (germline): MGHRA, YSYEKL. The CDR3 DNA is TGCGCCAGCAGCCAAGATTCAGGGGAGACCCAGTACTTC. Protein sequence: CASSQDSGETQYF.

This sequence joins TRBV15 and TRBJ1-5; perhaps TRBD1 as D (5 bases). The CDR3 is 14 residues long. CDR1 is LNHNV and CDR2 is YYDKDF in the germline V gene (reference sequence). The V gene lost 0 bases and the J gene lost 6 bases, with 9 bases spanning the gap. As DNA, the CDR3 is TGTGCCACCAGCAGAGACAGGGATATTCAGCCCCAGCATTTT. Protein product: CATSRDRDIQPQHF.

The rearrangement links TRBV5-5 to TRBJ1-1; D is perhaps TRBD1 (5 bases). The V end lost 1 base, the J end lost 0 bases, and 7 bases lay between the germline ends. CDR3 size: 14 residues. CDR1 is SGHKS and CDR2 is YYEKEE in the germline V gene (reference sequence). CDR3 in DNA: TGTGCCAGCAGCTTGTTAGGGGTGAACACTGAAGCTTTCTTT. Translated, it gives CASSLLGVNTEAFF.

The chain employs TRBV5-1 and TRBJ2-6; D remains ambiguous. Per the germline V gene, CDR1 is SGHRS and CDR2 is YFSETQ. V was clipped by 1 base and J by 1 base, with 6 bases between them. This CDR3 contains 15 residues. The CDR3 sequence: CASSLMLSGANVLTF. The CDR3 DNA reads TGCGCCAGCAGCTTGATGTTATCTGGGGCCAACGTCCTGACTTTC.

The rearrangement joins TRBV4-1 to TRBJ2-5; 9 nucleotides align to TRBD2. J was trimmed by 2 bases and V by 1 base; bases with no gene match: 11. This CDR3 comprises 18 residues. Germline CDR1 and CDR2: MGHRA and YSYEKL. CDR3 bases: TGCGCCAGCAGCCAAGCCAGCGGGGTACTAGCGGGTCAAGAGACCCAGTACTTC. Translated, it gives CASSQASGVLAGQETQYF.

The J gene is TRBJ1-1, the V gene TRBV6-1, with D possibly TRBD1 on 6 matching bases. CDR1 and CDR2 (germline): MNHNS, SASEGT. V dropped 6 bases and J dropped 8 bases, with 16 bases sitting between them. The CDR3 consists of 13 residues. CDR3 loop: CASRSAGAREAFF. CDR3 nucleotide sequence: TGTGCCAGCAGGTCCGCAGGGGCCCGGGAAGCTTTCTTT.

The V call is TRBV5-1, the J call TRBJ2-4; D perhaps matches TRBD1 (6 bases). This CDR3 has 14 amino acids. Germline values: CDR1 SGHRS, CDR2 YFSETQ. Trimming cost V 5 bases and J 2 bases, with 11 bases left between them. The CDR3, as DNA: TGCGCCAGCAGATCCCAGGGGTCCAAAAACATTCAGTACTTC. Translating it yields CASRSQGSKNIQYF.

The rearrangement uses TRBV28 and TRBJ2-5; 9 bases agree with TRBD2. Germline V CDR1 and CDR2: MDHEN, SYDVKM. CDR3 size: 16 residues. J lost 5 bases, V lost 7 bases, and 14 bases had no gene match. CDR3 loop: CASTTPSSGSWETQYF. The CDR3 DNA is TGTGCCAGCACCACACCGAGTAGCGGGAGCTGGGAGACCCAGTACTTC. Variable domain in full (rest from reference TRBV28 and TRBJ2-5): DVKVTQSSRYLVKRTGEKVFLECVQDMDHENMFWYRQDPGLGLRLIYFSYDVKMKEKGDIPEGYSVSREKKERFSLILESASTNQTSMYLCASTTPSSGSWETQYFGPGTRLLVL.

The DNA of the CDR3 is TGTGCCAGCATCTTACACCAGGGAACTAATGAAAAACTGTTTTTT. This sequence encodes CASILHQGTNEKLFF. The chain combines TRBV6-1 with TRBJ1-4, with a weak D call TRBD1 (5 bases). The CDR3 extends over 15 amino acids. Germline assignment: CDR1 MNHNS and CDR2 SASEGT. Trimming stripped 7 bases from V and 1 base from J, with 13 bases between.

This sequence joins TRBV28 and TRBJ1-6; D possibly corresponds to TRBD1 (5 bases). The CDR3 is made up of 13 amino acids. Looked up from germline, CDR1 is MDHEN and CDR2 is SYDVKM. The V end was cut by 6 bases, the J end by 8 bases, with 11 bases between. The CDR3 region has the DNA TGTGCCAGCAGGCGGGACGGGGATTCACCCCTCCACTTT. Its protein is CASRRDGDSPLHF.

The rearrangement links TRBV7-2 to TRBJ2-2; 8 nucleotides match TRBD1. Germline trimming cut 5 bases from V and 6 bases from J; bases unmatched to any gene: 8. Germline V gives CDR1 SGHTA, CDR2 FQGNSA. The CDR3 has 15 residues. CDR3 sequence (DNA): TGTGCCAGCAGCCCCGGGACAGGTGGTGCCGGGGAGCTGTTTTTT. Translation gives CASSPGTGGAGELFF.

The rearrangement joins TRBV6-1 to TRBJ1-5; no definite D call. Trimming cost V 3 bases and J 1 base, with 10 bases left between them. The V gene's germline CDR1 is MNHNS and CDR2 SASEGT. The CDR3 runs 15 residues. The CDR3 DNA is TGTGCCAGCAGTGACGCGGGTTTAAGCAATCAGCCCCAGCATTTT. It specifies CASSDAGLSNQPQHF.

V and J are TRBV5-4 and TRBJ2-7; D gene uncertain. This CDR3 contains 13 residues. Trimming removed 6 bases from V and 0 bases from J, with 10 bases in between. The germline gives CDR1 SGHNT, CDR2 YYREEE (reference sequence). In nucleotides, the CDR3 is TGTGCCAGCAAAGGCGGTGCCTCCTACGAGCAGTACTTC. Protein: CASKGGASYEQYF. Full variable domain (rest looked up from reference TRBV5-4 and TRBJ2-7): ETGVTQSPTHLIKTRGQQVTLRCSSQSGHNTVSWYQQALGQGPQFIFQYYREEENGRGNFPPRFSGLQFPNYSSELNVNALELDDSALYLCASKGGASYEQYFGPGTRLTVT.

The chain carries TRBV5-5 and TRBJ2-5; TRBD2 matches at 9 bases. This CDR3 has 17 residues. The J segment lost 4 bases and the V segment lost 2 bases, leaving 12 bases of the junction unmatched. The germline V gene encodes CDR1 SGHKS and CDR2 YYEKEE (reference sequence). The CDR3, as DNA: TGTGCCAGCAGCTTTATATGGAGCGGGGGGCCGTTAGAGACCCAGTACTTC. Its translation is CASSFIWSGGPLETQYF.

The chain uses TRBV5-1 and TRBJ2-7; 11 bases map to TRBD1. V lost 3 bases, J lost 4 bases, and 6 bases stayed unmatched. CDR1 is SGHRS and CDR2 is YFSETQ in the germline V gene. The CDR3 sequence is 15 residues long. The CDR3 nucleotides are TGCGCCAGCAGCTGGGGACAGGGGGACGGTTACGAGCAGTACTTC. It encodes CASSWGQGDGYEQYF.